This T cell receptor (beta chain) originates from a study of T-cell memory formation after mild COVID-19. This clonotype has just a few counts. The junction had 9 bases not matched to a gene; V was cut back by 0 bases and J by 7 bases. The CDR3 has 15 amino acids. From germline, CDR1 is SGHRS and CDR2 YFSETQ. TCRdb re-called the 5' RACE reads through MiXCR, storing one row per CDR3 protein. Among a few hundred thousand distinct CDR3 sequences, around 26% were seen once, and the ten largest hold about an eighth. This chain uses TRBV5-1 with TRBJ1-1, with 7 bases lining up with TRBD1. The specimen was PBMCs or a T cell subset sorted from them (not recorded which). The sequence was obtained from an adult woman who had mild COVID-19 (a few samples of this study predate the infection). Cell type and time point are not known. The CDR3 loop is CASSLGYGTVGEAFF. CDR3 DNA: TGCGCCAGCAGCTTGGGGTACGGGACAGTGGGTGAAGCTTTCTTT.